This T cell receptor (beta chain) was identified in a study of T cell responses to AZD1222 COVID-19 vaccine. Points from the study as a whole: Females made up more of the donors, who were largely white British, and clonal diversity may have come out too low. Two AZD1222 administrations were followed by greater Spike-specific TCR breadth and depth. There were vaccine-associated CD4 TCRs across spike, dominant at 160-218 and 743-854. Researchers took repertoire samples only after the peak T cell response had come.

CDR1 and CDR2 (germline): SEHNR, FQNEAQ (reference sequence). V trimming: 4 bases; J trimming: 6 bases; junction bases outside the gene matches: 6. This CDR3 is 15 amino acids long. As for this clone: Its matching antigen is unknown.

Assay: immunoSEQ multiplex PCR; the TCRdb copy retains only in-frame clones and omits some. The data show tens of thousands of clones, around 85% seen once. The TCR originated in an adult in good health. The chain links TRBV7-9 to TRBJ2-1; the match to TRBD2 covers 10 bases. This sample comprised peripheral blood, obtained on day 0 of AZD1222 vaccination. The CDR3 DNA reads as TGTGCCAGCAGCTACGGACTAGCGGCGTCCAATGAGCAGTTCTTC. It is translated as CASSYGLAASNEQFF.